Shown below are 27 T cell receptor beta chains from a single sample sequenced in a study of neurological immune-mediated disorders (dated by TCRdb to the late 2010s). Libraries were made using 5' RACE. The instrument given in TCRdb is Illumina HiSeq 2500. TCRdb itself trimmed the public reads at Q25 with fastp, ran MiXCR and retained productive beta chains. Records with the same CDR3 protein are collapsed into one entry carrying the most frequent genes and DNA. The sample yields 15,000 to 20,000 distinct CDR3 sequences; about 20% were counted once. The ten biggest clones cover roughly 23% of the sample. The source material was PBMCs. The receptors were sampled from a man in his forties or fifties in good health.

This clonotype occurred many times. This chain links TRBV5-6 with TRBJ2-3, with TRBD2 matching over 7 bases. J was trimmed by 0 bases and V by 3 bases; bases with no gene match: 4. The germline V gene encodes CDR1 SGHDT and CDR2 YYEEEE. This CDR3 spans 15 amino acids. The CDR3 DNA sequence: TGTGCCAGCAGCTGGGGGACTACTAGCACAGATACGCAGTATTTT. Its protein is CASSWGTTSTDTQYF.

This clonotype appeared many times. The rearrangement joins TRBV4-3 to TRBJ2-7, with D unclear. This CDR3 has 13 residues. The V end lost 3 bases, the J end lost 0 bases, and 6 bases lay between the germline ends. CDR1 and CDR2 from the germline V gene are LGHNA and YSLEER. CDR3 in amino acids: CASSQGSSYEQYF. In DNA, the CDR3 is TGCGCCAGCAGCCAGGGCAGCTCCTACGAGCAGTACTTC.

This clonotype was seen just once. V and J are TRBV29-1 and TRBJ2-1; 7 nucleotides match TRBD2. The V gene end was trimmed by 4 bases and the J gene end by 0 bases; junction bases not matched to a gene: 3. Germline CDR1 reads SQVTM; CDR2 reads ANQGSEA. CDR3 size: 14 residues. In DNA form, the CDR3 reads TGCAGCGTTGGAAGGACTAGCTCCTACAATGAGCAGTTCTTC. Protein sequence: CSVGRTSSYNEQFF.

This chain uses TRBV20-1 with TRBJ2-3, with 10 bases matching TRBD1. CDR3 length: 12 residues. The V gene end was trimmed by 3 bases and the J gene end by 6 bases; junction bases not matched to a gene: 0. CDR1 is DFQATT, CDR2 SNEGSKA, per germline (reference sequence). CDR3 in amino acids: CSARDRGDTQYF. In nucleotides, the CDR3 is TGCAGTGCTAGGGACAGGGGGGATACGCAGTATTTT.

This clonotype came up many times. This chain uses TRBV20-1 with TRBJ2-7; 13 bases map to TRBD2. Germline loops: CDR1 DFQATT, CDR2 SNEGSKA (reference sequence). The length of the CDR3 is 14 residues. With V trimmed by 5 bases and J by 6 bases, 7 bases remained unmatched. The CDR3 sequence is CSAVLRTSGGEQYF. CDR3 sequence (DNA): TGCAGTGCTGTTCTGAGGACTAGCGGGGGCGAGCAGTACTTC.

This clonotype was picked up many times. The V gene is TRBV14, the J gene TRBJ2-4; 9 bases line up with TRBD1. Germline assignment: CDR1 SGHDN and CDR2 FVKESK. The junction had 11 bases not matched to a gene; V was cut back by 1 base and J by 1 base. CDR3 length equals 19 residues. CDR3 sequence: CASSQGFRTGVAAKNIQYF. DNA for the CDR3: TGTGCCAGCAGCCAAGGATTCAGGACAGGGGTTGCGGCCAAAAACATTCAGTACTTC.

There are many counts of this clonotype. This chain links TRBV5-1 with TRBJ2-7, with 10 bases matching TRBD2. Germline V gives CDR1 SGHRS, CDR2 YFSETQ. V was clipped by 4 bases and J by 6 bases; unmatched bases: 10. The CDR3 is 15 residues long. As DNA, the CDR3 is TGCGCCAGCAGCCGGGGGGCTAGCGGGGGACGCGAGCAGTACTTC. This gives the protein CASSRGASGGREQYF.

This clonotype came up many times. The chain employs TRBV7-2 and TRBJ1-1, with a weak D call TRBD1 (6 bases). Deletions cut 2 bases from V and 0 bases from J, with 7 bases between. The V gene's germline CDR1 is SGHTA and CDR2 FQGNSA. The CDR3 is made up of 14 amino acids. In DNA, the CDR3 is TGTGCCAGCAGCTTACAGGGGCTGAACACTGAAGCTTTCTTT. Protein sequence: CASSLQGLNTEAFF.

The CDR3 spells CASSRTGTGGRNEQFF. CDR3 sequence (DNA): TGTGCCAGCAGCCGAACCGGGACAGGGGGACGCAATGAGCAGTTCTTC. V is TRBV2 and J is TRBJ2-1, with TRBD1 identical over 11 bases. The CDR3 spans 16 residues. The germline gives CDR1 SNHLY, CDR2 FYNNEI. V lost 6 bases, J lost 6 bases, and 10 bases stayed unmatched.

This clonotype was counted many times. The chain joins TRBV20-1 to TRBJ2-3; perhaps TRBD2 as D (5 bases). Germline V gene data show CDR1 as DFQATT and CDR2 as SNEGSKA (reference sequence). The CDR3 is made up of 12 amino acids. V was pared by 3 bases and J by 3 bases, with 7 bases between. The CDR3 is CSASRGTDTQYF. Here the CDR3 DNA reads TGCAGTGCTAGCCGGGGAACAGATACGCAGTATTTT.

This clonotype was seen many times. One base away lies a much larger clone, so this may be a sequencing read error. The chain employs TRBV5-1 and TRBJ2-7; TRBD2 matches at 8 bases. Germline V CDR1 and CDR2: SGHRS, YFSETQ. The junction had 17 bases not matched to a gene; V was cut back by 6 bases and J by 3 bases. CDR3 size: 17 residues. CDR3 region: CASNPNITGTRLYEQYF. The CDR3 nucleotides read TGCGCCAGCAACCCAAACATCACCGGGACTAGACTCTACGAGCAGTACTTC.

This clonotype was counted at least ten times. The junction differs from germline at one of its ends, possibly a read error. V gene TRBV28 combines with J gene TRBJ2-1, with TRBD2 identical over 10 bases. The germline CDR1 and CDR2 sequences are MDHEN and SYDVKM. The CDR3 covers 15 residues. The CDR3 loop is CASGTLAGSYSEQFF. The DNA for the CDR3 is TGTGCCAGCGGGACACTAGCGGGAAGCTACAGTGAGCAGTTCTTC.

This clonotype appeared many times. The CDR3 reads CASSRPPYNEQFF. The CDR3 DNA reads TGTGCCAGCAGCCGCCCCCCCTACAATGAGCAGTTCTTC. J is TRBJ2-1 and V is TRBV4-2; no clear D. V was clipped by 4 bases and J by 2 bases, with 6 bases between them. The CDR3 has 13 residues. Germline V gene data show CDR1 as LGHNA and CDR2 as YNFKEQ.

There are many counts of this clonotype. The chain joins TRBV28 to TRBJ2-5; D possibly matches TRBD1 or TRBD2 (6 bases each). Germline V gene sequence: CDR1 MDHEN, CDR2 SYDVKM. V lost 5 bases and J lost 4, with 20 bases in between. This CDR3 region has 16 residues. CDR3 coding DNA: TGTGCCAGCAGTCCCCCCCCGGTAGGGGGAGGAGAGACCCAGTACTTC. It yields the protein CASSPPPVGGGETQYF.

In this sample, this clonotype turned up many times. V gene TRBV20-1 combines with J gene TRBJ1-3; D is unresolved. CDR1 is DFQATT, CDR2 SNEGSKA, per germline (reference sequence). The CDR3 extends over 13 amino acids. V was trimmed by 6 bases and J by 2 bases, leaving 11 bases between them. The CDR3 nucleotides read TGCAGTGCCCAGAAAACCGCTGGAAACACCATATATTTT. This encodes CSAQKTAGNTIYF.

This clonotype is medium-sized. The chain links TRBV6-5 to TRBJ2-1; possible D gene TRBD1, 5 bases. The CDR3 is made up of 13 amino acids. V lost 11 bases and J 4 bases, leaving 15 bases between the germline ends. Looked up from germline, CDR1 is MNHEY and CDR2 is SVGAGI. This CDR3 is CAPPDILYNEQFF. Written as DNA, the CDR3 is TGTGCCCCCCCGGACATATTATACAATGAGCAGTTCTTC.

This clonotype has at least ten counts. J is TRBJ2-4 and V is TRBV20-1, with 8 positions matching TRBD1. Germline V gives CDR1 DFQATT, CDR2 SNEGSKA (reference sequence). J gave up 7 bases and V 2 bases, and 4 bases lay outside the gene matches. The CDR3 is 13 residues long. The DNA for the CDR3 is TGCAGTGCTAGAATGGACAGGGACAACATTCAGTACTTC. Residues: CSARMDRDNIQYF.

This clonotype rates as medium-sized (0.01 to 0.1%). The rearrangement links TRBV12-3 or TRBV12-4 to TRBJ2-1, with D unresolved. This CDR3 comprises 13 residues. V was shortened by 6 bases and J by 5 bases, with 11 bases between the two germline ends. The CDR3 nucleotides are TGTGCCAGCAGCCCCTCCACGAACAATGAGCAGTTCTTC. This sequence encodes CASSPSTNNEQFF.

By sample fraction, this clonotype is medium-sized. The rearrangement uses TRBV4-1 and TRBJ1-4; tentative D call: TRBD1 (5 bases). Between the trimmed V and J ends, which lost 3 bases and 8 bases, there was a span of 16 bases. The CDR3 has 15 amino acids. Germline CDR1 MGHRA, CDR2 YSYEKL. The CDR3 DNA follows: TGCGCCAGCAGCCAGGATAGACAGTCGCGGGAAAAACTGTTTTTT. This gives the protein CASSQDRQSREKLFF.

This clonotype has at least ten counts. The chain has TRBV28 and TRBJ2-7, with 7 nucleotides matching TRBD2. V gave up 2 bases and J gave up 0 bases; unmatched junction bases: 7. The CDR3 spans 16 residues. Germline V gene data show CDR1 as MDHEN and CDR2 as SYDVKM. The CDR3 DNA reads TGTGCCAGCAGTTTACACCTAGCGGCCCTCTCCTACGAGCAGTACTTC. Its protein product is CASSLHLAALSYEQYF.

This clonotype came up many times. J is TRBJ2-5 and V is TRBV7-2; the match to TRBD1 covers 7 bases. V trimming: 5 bases; J trimming: 5 bases; junction bases outside the gene matches: 5. CDR3 size: 13 residues. Germline CDR1 and CDR2: SGHTA and FQGNSA. This chain's CDR3 is CASSPGGAETQYF. In nucleotides, the CDR3 is TGTGCCAGCAGCCCAGGGGGTGCGGAGACCCAGTACTTC. Supplemented by reference TRBV7-2 and TRBJ2-5, the full variable domain reads GAGVSQSPSNKVTEKGKDVELRCDPISGHTALYWYRQSLGQGLEFLIYFQGNSAPDKSGLPSDRFSAERTGGSVSTLTIQRTQQEDSAVYLCASSPGGAETQYFGPGTRLLVL.

This clonotype was found many times. J is TRBJ2-1 and V is TRBV5-1; no definite D call. Germline V gene data show CDR1 as SGHRS and CDR2 as YFSETQ. CDR3 length: 16 amino acids. With 6 bases removed from V and 4 bases from J, the gap between germline ends came to 20 bases. The CDR3 here is CASTSDPDTAYNEQFF. CDR3 nucleotides: TGCGCCAGCACAAGCGATCCCGACACCGCTTACAATGAGCAGTTCTTC.

This clonotype was counted at least ten times. This sequence joins TRBV5-1 and TRBJ2-5; either TRBD1 or TRBD2 may fit D (5 bases each). CDR1 is SGHRS and CDR2 is YFSETQ in the germline V gene. Between the trimmed V and J ends, which lost 7 bases and 1 base, there was a span of 14 bases. There are 14 residues in the CDR3. CDR3 sequence reads: CASSRGGLQETQYF. CDR3 coding DNA: TGCGCCAGCTCAAGGGGCGGGCTCCAAGAGACCCAGTACTTC.

This clonotype was seen many times. This chain joins TRBV7-2 and TRBJ2-7; TRBD2 agrees at 8 bases. CDR1 SGHTA and CDR2 FQGNSA come from the germline V gene. V dropped 4 bases and J dropped 3; count of bases not matched to a gene: 11. This CDR3 is built from 16 residues. The CDR3 spells CASSSPSGGGNYEQYF. CDR3 nucleotides: TGTGCCAGCAGCTCACCCTCGGGGGGGGGGAACTACGAGCAGTACTTC.

This clonotype was recorded many times. The chain employs TRBV10-3 and TRBJ1-6, with D maybe TRBD1 (5 bases). Trimming removed 5 bases from V and 8 bases from J, with 13 bases in between. This CDR3 contains 14 residues. The germline V gene encodes CDR1 ENHRY and CDR2 SYGVKD. As DNA, the CDR3 is TGTGCCATCAGTCCTACCGGGGCAGATTCACCCCTCCACTTT. Its protein is CAISPTGADSPLHF.

The rearrangement joins TRBV18 to TRBJ2-4, with TRBD1 matching 12 bases. Germline-derived CDR1 and CDR2 are KGHSH and LQKENI. This CDR3 is built from 19 residues. J was trimmed by 2 bases and V by 3 bases; bases with no gene match: 11. CDR3 DNA sequence: TGTGCCAGCTCACCGACCGGGACAGGGGGCCGCCAGTCCAAAAACATTCAGTACTTC. Protein product: CASSPTGTGGRQSKNIQYF. Supplemented by reference TRBV18 and TRBJ2-4, the full variable domain reads NAGVMQNPRHLVRRRGQEARLRCSPMKGHSHVYWYRQLPEEGLKFMVYLQKENIIDESGMPKERFSAEFPKEGPSILRIQQVVRGDSAAYFCASSPTGTGGRQSKNIQYFGAGTRLSVL.

This clonotype was observed many times. The chain couples TRBV5-1 to TRBJ2-2; D ambiguous. The CDR3 totals 14 residues. The germline CDR1 and CDR2 sequences are SGHRS and YFSETQ. The V end lost 4 bases, the J end lost 2 bases, and 9 bases lay between the germline ends. CDR3 DNA: TGCGCCAGCAGCCCCCCAGAAAACACCGGGGAGCTGTTTTTT. Amino acid sequence: CASSPPENTGELFF.